The rows below give T cell receptor beta chains drawn from one sample of a study of graft-versus-host responses after intestinal transplantation. Which antigens these TCRs recognize remains unknown. Clones were sequenced by immunoSEQ multiplex PCR, and TCRdb holds only the in-frame ones, with some missing. The table shows 85,000 to 110,000 clones, with approximately 93% occurring only once. Sequences were derived from unstimulated CD8+ T cells sorted from spleen or lymph node cells, sampled before intestinal transplant. The receptors stem from a human donor who received an intestinal transplant. CDR3s include the opening cysteine and the closing phenylalanine or tryptophan. Fields, in order: D gene, clone size, J gene, V gene, CDR3 protein, CDR3 DNA. D genes are given only for firm matches. Only part of the rows carry a size: once, few, many, or a class if the clone is expanded.

.,.,TRBJ1-2,TRBV7-9,CASLHSLRPFYGYTF,TGTGCCAGCTTACATTCTCTACGTCCTTTCTATGGCTACACCTTC
.,.,TRBJ1-2,TRBV27,CASSSLQGNYGYTF,TGTGCCAGCAGTTCCCTCCAGGGTAACTATGGCTACACCTTC
TRBD1,few,TRBJ1-3,TRBV4-2,CASSQDPNRGAGNTIYF,TGTGCCAGCAGCCAAGATCCTAACAGGGGTGCTGGAAACACCATATATTTT
.,.,TRBJ1-1,TRBV6-1,CASSDRGLDTEAFF,TGTGCCAGCAGTGACAGGGGATTAGACACTGAAGCTTTCTTT
.,.,TRBJ1-1,TRBV6-1,CASSDGWGFDTEAFF,TGTGCCAGCAGTGACGGGTGGGGGTTTGACACTGAAGCTTTCTTT
TRBD2,once,TRBJ2-2,TRBV6-4,CASSDWGAGSNTGELFF,TGTGCCAGCAGTGACTGGGGAGCGGGGTCGAACACCGGGGAGCTGTTTTTT
.,once,TRBJ2-3,TRBV11-2,CASSYGGTDTQYF,TGTGCCAGCAGCTACGGGGGCACAGATACGCAGTATTTT
TRBD1,.,TRBJ2-7,TRBV7-9,CASSSIGQGHEQYF,TGTGCCAGCAGCTCAATAGGACAGGGTCACGAGCAGTACTTC
.,.,TRBJ1-3,TRBV5-5,CASSLGGAVSGNTIYF,TGTGCCAGCAGCTTGGGGGGGGCTGTCTCTGGAAACACCATATATTTT
.,.,TRBJ1-1,TRBV30,CASYHGANTEAFF,TGTGCCTCCTACCACGGGGCGAACACTGAAGCTTTCTTT
.,.,TRBJ2-5,TRBV6-5,CASSYRGFRETQYF,TGTGCCAGCAGTTACAGGGGTTTTCGGGAGACCCAGTACTTC
.,.,TRBJ1-5,TRBV4-1,CASSPYGTETHQPQHF,TGCGCCAGCAGCCCCTACGGGACGGAAACACATCAGCCCCAGCATTTT
.,.,TRBJ2-7,TRBV6-1,CTSSVSNSLLYEQYF,TGTACCAGCTCCGTGAGTAACAGTCTCCTCTACGAGCAGTACTTC
.,.,TRBJ1-2,TRBV29-1,CSVASSYGYTF,TGCAGCGTTGCATCCAGCTATGGCTACACCTTC
TRBD2,.,TRBJ2-3,TRBV4-1,CASSQDGGGPDTQYF,TGCGCCAGCAGCCAAGATGGGGGAGGGCCAGATACGCAGTATTTT
.,.,TRBJ1-1,TRBV5-4,CASSTGQYTEAFF,TGTGCCAGCAGCACCGGACAATACACTGAAGCTTTCTTT
TRBD2,.,TRBJ2-7,TRBV5-1,CASSPGGEAYEQYF,TGCGCCAGCAGCCCGGGGGGGGAGGCCTACGAGCAGTACTTC
.,once,TRBJ1-2,TRBV7-9,CASSPRGVGYTF,TGTGCCAGCAGCCCTAGGGGAGTCGGCTACACCTTC
TRBD1,.,TRBJ2-1,TRBV12-5,CASGIGTGGHEQFF,TGTGCTAGTGGTATAGGGACAGGGGGACATGAGCAGTTCTTC
.,.,TRBJ2-3,TRBV7-6,CASSLPARGTDTQYF,TGTGCCAGCAGCTTACCCGCCCGGGGCACAGATACGCAGTATTTT
.,.,TRBJ2-7,TRBV4-1,CASSQVGESPSYEQYF,TGCGCCAGCAGCCAAGTTGGCGAGAGTCCCTCCTACGAGCAGTACTTC
.,.,TRBJ2-1,TRBV9,CASSVGGGGHNEQFF,TGTGCCAGCAGCGTTGGGGGCGGAGGGCACAATGAGCAGTTCTTC
TRBD2,.,TRBJ2-1,TRBV7-9,CASSSPGLAGNEQFF,TGTGCCAGCAGCTCCCCGGGACTAGCGGGCAATGAGCAGTTCTTC
.,.,TRBJ1-2,TRBV6-6,CASRRAGNNYGYTF,TGTGCCAGCAGACGAGCGGGCAACAACTATGGCTACACCTTC